This record concerns one T cell receptor (beta chain) sequence. Antigen specificity is unknown. The data stem from a study of T cell responses to AZD1222 COVID-19 vaccine. Study-level information: Second-dose groups at about 4 or about 12 weeks were pooled.

The table came from immunoSEQ multiplex PCR; TCRdb's copy has only in-frame clones and leaves some out. This repertoire shows more than 95,000 clones, around 89% found once; its top ten account for under 5%. General study results and limits: Researchers report vaccine-associated CD4 TCRs spanning spike, with dominance at 160-218 and 743-854. Repertoire sampling happened only post peak T cell response. Most donors were white British and more were female, and clonal diversity was possibly underestimated.

The length of the CDR3 is 15 residues. CDR1 is SGHAT, CDR2 FQDESV, per germline (reference sequence). V lost 3 bases, J lost 7 bases, and 16 bases lay in between. The sample in question was peripheral blood, obtained on day 0 of AZD1222 vaccination. The chain combines TRBV11-1 with TRBJ2-1, with a possible D match to TRBD2 (6 bases). The TCR was taken from an adult in good health. For the CDR3, the DNA is TGTGCCAGCAGCTTTGGGGTGGGGGGTTTGAATGAGCAGTTCTTC. This sequence encodes CASSFGVGGLNEQFF.